The clone carrying this T cell receptor (beta chain) was counted ten times or more. As yet, its antigen is unknown. In TCRdb, the reads were re-called with MiXCR into one record per CDR3 protein. Of approximately 500,000 distinct CDR3 sequences listed, around 27% are singletons. This record comes from a study of T cell repertoires in cytomegalovirus infection. V was pared by 0 bases and J by 5 bases, with 10 bases between. The CDR3 sequence is 14 residues long. The V gene's germline CDR1 is SGHTA and CDR2 FQGNSA. Study-wide results and limits: HLA-C-restricted CMV-specific TCR beta clonotypes prevailed in the ex vivo response.

This TCR was sampled from a human donor in good health (CMV status not recorded). Some clones in this sample may be carry-over from other donors' samples. The chain has TRBV7-2 and TRBJ1-2; D not resolved. What was sequenced was PBMCs. DNA for the CDR3: TGTGCCAGCAGCTTAGCGGGTCTCACTTATGGCTACACCTTC. This codes for CASSLAGLTYGYTF. The full variable domain, completed using reference TRBV7-2 and TRBJ1-2, is GAGVSQSPSNKVTEKGKDVELRCDPISGHTALYWYRQSLGQGLEFLIYFQGNSAPDKSGLPSDRFSAERTGGSVSTLTIQRTQQEDSAVYLCASSLAGLTYGYTFGSGTRLTVV.